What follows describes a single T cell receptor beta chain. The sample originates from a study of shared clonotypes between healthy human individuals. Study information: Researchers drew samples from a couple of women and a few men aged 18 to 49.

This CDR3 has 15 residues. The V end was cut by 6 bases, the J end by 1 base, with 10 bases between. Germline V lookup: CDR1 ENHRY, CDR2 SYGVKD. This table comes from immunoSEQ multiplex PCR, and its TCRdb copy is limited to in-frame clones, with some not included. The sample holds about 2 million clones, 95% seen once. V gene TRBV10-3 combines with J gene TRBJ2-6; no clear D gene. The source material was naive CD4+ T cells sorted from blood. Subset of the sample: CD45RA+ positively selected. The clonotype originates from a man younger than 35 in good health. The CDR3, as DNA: TGTGCCATCAGCCACCCAACGTCTGGGGCCAACGTCCTGACTTTC. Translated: CAISHPTSGANVLTF.